This is a list of T cell receptor beta chains from one sample in a study of blood T cell repertoires in COVID-19. The method was immunoSEQ multiplex PCR; TCRdb's version includes in-frame clones alone and lacks a portion of them. The sample contains 140,000 or so clones, about four fifths of which appear only once. The sample taken for sequencing was peripheral blood. The origin of the receptors is a human donor in a cohort sampled during active COVID-19. Both conserved end residues are part of each CDR3. The order of the fields is CDR3 length, V gene, J gene, CDR3 protein.

>16|TRBV3-1/TRBV3-2|TRBJ1-1
CASSQDFGSRVPEAFF
>17|TRBV11-3|TRBJ2-1
CASSLDLSGSRPNEQFF
>15|TRBV9|TRBJ1-4
CASSPGISTNEKLFF
>14|TRBV5-1|TRBJ2-7
CASSKTDTFGEQYF
>15|TRBV5-1|TRBJ1-4
CASSSGVATNEKLFF
>13|TRBV12-3/TRBV12-4|TRBJ2-7
CASSHSALDEQYF
>13|TRBV18|TRBJ2-7
CASSLRTSYEQYF
>12|TRBV10-3|TRBJ2-2
CASASGTGELFF
>12|TRBV28|TRBJ2-7
CASSTQPDEQYF
>14|TRBV10-3|TRBJ2-3
CAISASGSTDTQYF
>12|TRBV12-3/TRBV12-4|TRBJ1-5
CASSSGGQPQHF
>16|TRBV29-1|TRBJ2-3
CSVEGGDRGPTDTQYF
>13|TRBV10-1|TRBJ1-5
CASTGDINQPQHF
>15|TRBV19|TRBJ1-5
CASSPKGALNQPQHF
>19|TRBV3-1/TRBV3-2|TRBJ1-3
CASSQDRTYLDRRGNTIYF
>15|TRBV25-1|TRBJ2-5
CASTHRVGAGETQYF
>14|TRBV19|TRBJ2-7
CASSIGGAVYEQYF
>12|TRBV9|TRBJ1-2
CASDRGGYGYTF
>15|TRBV11-3|TRBJ2-5
CASSLGAGHQETQYF
>17|TRBV28|TRBJ2-4
CASSLGTGGAAKNIQYF
>14|TRBV11-3|TRBJ2-3
CASSLTGETDTQYF
>14|TRBV7-9|TRBJ1-4
CASSQMGGGEKLFF
>13|TRBV12-3/TRBV12-4|TRBJ2-7
CASRPEGSYEQYF
>15|TRBV7-9|TRBJ1-1
CASSLATGTADRAFF
>14|TRBV7-3|TRBJ1-1
CASSQQGSNTEAFF
>15|TRBV24-1|TRBJ1-4
CATSVAEGTNEKLFF
>19|TRBV11-3|TRBJ2-3
CASSLSTAGGSGDTDTQYF
>15|TRBV4-2|TRBJ2-1
CASSQARPLAARQFF
>15|TRBV5-1|TRBJ1-1
CASSLQGAVNTEAFF
>17|TRBV4-1|TRBJ2-2
CASSPFIGTSNTGELFF
>15|TRBV19|TRBJ2-4
CASSKEGADKNIQYF
>15|TRBV7-2|TRBJ2-7
CASSSSDRGHYEQYF
>11|TRBV19|TRBJ1-2
CASSSVYGYTF
>17|TRBV5-1|TRBJ2-7
CASSSTGTQSLAYEQYF
>15|TRBV28|TRBJ1-6
CASRRSGGNNSPLHF
>15|TRBV7-3|TRBJ2-5
CASSATGTGEETQYF
>13|TRBV3-1/TRBV3-2|TRBJ1-2
CASSQGRQGGYTF
>14|TRBV7-3|TRBJ2-1
CASSYAGSYNEQFF
>11|TRBV7-9|TRBJ1-2
CASSAQVGYTF
>16|TRBV5-4|TRBJ1-1
CASSPRRTGRDTEAFF
>13|TRBV9|TRBJ1-1
CASSDSLNTEAFF
>16|TRBV7-2|TRBJ2-5
CASSLGSGVSQETQYF
>16|TRBV6-9|TRBJ2-5
CASSYPGQGSQETQYF
>15|TRBV10-3|TRBJ2-7
CAISEGTGRNWEQYF
>16|TRBV7-9|TRBJ2-1
CASSPPGLAVYNEQFF
>13|TRBV20-1|TRBJ2-5
CSASLTVQETQYF
>14|TRBV5-1|TRBJ2-3
CASMVAGGQDTQYF
>14|TRBV5-1|TRBJ1-2
CASSLSNRDHGYTF
>15|TRBV6-6|TRBJ2-3
CASRSSGGPTDTQYF
>13|TRBV7-2|TRBJ2-5
CASSRIAGETQYF
>15|TRBV4-2|TRBJ1-1
CASSQVVGREAEAFF
>17|TRBV14|TRBJ1-2
CASSHDLTGGWGGGYTF
>16|TRBV4-1|TRBJ2-7
CASSRYRGREADEQYF
>14|TRBV7-2|TRBJ2-6
CASGSGGGANVLTF
>15|TRBV5-1|TRBJ1-5
CASSLASREGQPQHF